The rows below give T cell receptor beta chains drawn from one sample of a study of control samples from healthy donors and cancer patients. Generated by immunoSEQ multiplex PCR, the TCRdb table keeps only in-frame clones and is missing some. Here the sample spans some 40,000 clones, around 80% being singletons. Sequencing was performed on PBMCs. All receptors come from a woman in her sixties or seventies with lung cancer. The CDR3 runs from the conserved cysteine through the conserved F or W. The order of the fields is J gene, V gene, D gene, clone size, CDR3 DNA, CDR3 protein. The D gene is left open where the match is weak. Clone size is shown for a subset of rows, as once, few, many or a class of expanded clone.

j_gene: TRBJ2-1; v_gene: TRBV27; d_gene: NA; abundance: NA; CDR3nt: TGTGCCGCCCGGGACTTCGCCTACAATGAGCAGTTCTTC; CDR3aa: CAARDFAYNEQFF
j_gene: TRBJ1-2; v_gene: TRBV27; d_gene: TRBD1; abundance: NA; CDR3nt: TGTGCCAGCAGTTCCCCCCAGGGGGCGCAGTATGGCTACACCTTC; CDR3aa: CASSSPQGAQYGYTF
j_gene: TRBJ2-7; v_gene: TRBV6-5; d_gene: TRBD1; abundance: NA; CDR3nt: TGTGCCAGCAGTCCCCGACAGGGGACCTACGAGCAGTACTTC; CDR3aa: CASSPRQGTYEQYF
j_gene: TRBJ1-1; v_gene: TRBV9; d_gene: NA; abundance: NA; CDR3nt: TGTGCCAGCAGCGTTGGGTCAGGGTACACTGAAGCTTTCTTT; CDR3aa: CASSVGSGYTEAFF
j_gene: TRBJ1-1; v_gene: TRBV5-1; d_gene: NA; abundance: NA; CDR3nt: TGCGCCAGCAGTTTGACTTGGTTAGCTGAAGCTTTCTTT; CDR3aa: CASSLTWLAEAFF
j_gene: TRBJ2-1; v_gene: TRBV7-3; d_gene: NA; abundance: few; CDR3nt: TGTGCCAGCAGCTTAACCCTGACGGACAATGAGCAGTTCTTC; CDR3aa: CASSLTLTDNEQFF
j_gene: TRBJ1-6; v_gene: TRBV7-9; d_gene: NA; abundance: NA; CDR3nt: TGTGCCAGCAGCCGGGATTCACCCCTCCACTTT; CDR3aa: CASSRDSPLHF
j_gene: TRBJ2-3; v_gene: TRBV6-4; d_gene: TRBD2; abundance: NA; CDR3nt: TGTGCCAGCAGTGAACTAGCGGGGGGGGATACGCAGTATTTT; CDR3aa: CASSELAGGDTQYF
j_gene: TRBJ2-5; v_gene: TRBV6-4; d_gene: NA; abundance: once; CDR3nt: TGTGCCAGCAGTTCCGACCTCCGAGGGACCCAGTACTTC; CDR3aa: CASSSDLRGTQYF
j_gene: TRBJ2-2; v_gene: TRBV9; d_gene: TRBD1; abundance: NA; CDR3nt: TGTGCCAGCAGCGGATCGGGACAGCGCGAACACCGGGGAGCTGTTTTT; CDR3aa: CASSGSGQREHRGAVF
j_gene: TRBJ2-7; v_gene: TRBV6-5; d_gene: NA; abundance: NA; CDR3nt: TGTGCCAGCAGAACCGGAGACGTATACGAGCAGTACTTC; CDR3aa: CASRTGDVYEQYF
j_gene: TRBJ1-4; v_gene: TRBV3-1/TRBV3-2; d_gene: NA; abundance: NA; CDR3nt: TGTGCCAGCAGCCCCCCGGGTATTGGGGAAAAACTGTTTTTT; CDR3aa: CASSPPGIGEKLFF
j_gene: TRBJ2-2; v_gene: TRBV9; d_gene: TRBD1; abundance: few; CDR3nt: TGTGCCAGCGGGGTAAATCGAAACAGGGGTTTTACCGGGGAGCTGTTTTTT; CDR3aa: CASGVNRNRGFTGELFF
j_gene: TRBJ2-2; v_gene: TRBV28; d_gene: TRBD2; abundance: NA; CDR3nt: TGTGCCACGAAACGGGAGGGCCGTGTCGGGGAGCTGTTTTTT; CDR3aa: CATKREGRVGELFF
j_gene: TRBJ1-2; v_gene: TRBV27; d_gene: NA; abundance: NA; CDR3nt: TGTGCCAGCAGTTTGGGGGGTACAAAAAACTATGGCTACACCTTC; CDR3aa: CASSLGGTKNYGYTF
j_gene: TRBJ2-3; v_gene: TRBV7-2; d_gene: NA; abundance: NA; CDR3nt: TGTGCCAGCAGCCCCCGTCTGGCGGCAGATACGCAGTATTTT; CDR3aa: CASSPRLAADTQYF
j_gene: TRBJ1-2; v_gene: TRBV28; d_gene: NA; abundance: NA; CDR3nt: TGTGCCAGCAGCCCGGACAACTATGGCTACACCTTC; CDR3aa: CASSPDNYGYTF
j_gene: TRBJ1-2; v_gene: TRBV7-9; d_gene: NA; abundance: NA; CDR3nt: TGTGCCAGCAGCTTAGAGGGGGTGGTAGGCTACACCTTC; CDR3aa: CASSLEGVVGYTF
j_gene: TRBJ2-1; v_gene: TRBV4-1; d_gene: NA; abundance: NA; CDR3nt: TGCGCCAGCAGCCAAGGCAGGGGACCATTCCGCAGGTTGGCGGGAGAAGGGAATGAGCAGTTCTTC; CDR3aa: CASSQGRGPFRRLAGEGNEQFF
j_gene: TRBJ2-1; v_gene: TRBV5-1; d_gene: NA; abundance: few; CDR3nt: TGCGCCAGCAGCTTGTACAGCTCCTACAATGAGCAGTTCTTC; CDR3aa: CASSLYSSYNEQFF
j_gene: TRBJ2-1; v_gene: TRBV9; d_gene: TRBD2; abundance: few; CDR3nt: TGTGCCAGCAGCAGAAGCGGGGGTGGTGAGCAGTTCTTC; CDR3aa: CASSRSGGGEQFF
j_gene: TRBJ1-2; v_gene: TRBV19; d_gene: TRBD1; abundance: NA; CDR3nt: TGTGCCAGTAGTATCCCCTCTCGAACAGGGGATAAGGGCGGCTACACCTTC; CDR3aa: CASSIPSRTGDKGGYTF
j_gene: TRBJ2-7; v_gene: TRBV19; d_gene: NA; abundance: once; CDR3nt: TGTGCCAGTAGTATGCAGCAGGGACCTCGCGACCGGCAGTACTTC; CDR3aa: CASSMQQGPRDRQYF
j_gene: TRBJ2-7; v_gene: TRBV19; d_gene: TRBD1; abundance: NA; CDR3nt: TGTGCCAGTAGTTATGCCCCGATGGGGGACAGGAGGTACGAGCAGTACTTC; CDR3aa: CASSYAPMGDRRYEQYF
j_gene: TRBJ1-2; v_gene: TRBV16; d_gene: NA; abundance: NA; CDR3nt: TGTGCCAGCAGCCACGACCCCACGTCCAACTATGGCTACACCTTC; CDR3aa: CASSHDPTSNYGYTF
j_gene: TRBJ1-1; v_gene: TRBV7-6; d_gene: NA; abundance: NA; CDR3nt: TGTGCCAGCAGCCCCGGGACGCCGGACACTGAAGCTTTCTTT; CDR3aa: CASSPGTPDTEAFF
j_gene: TRBJ1-1; v_gene: TRBV5-1; d_gene: TRBD1; abundance: once; CDR3nt: TGCGCCAGCCGGACAGGGGGCTCACAGGAGACTGAAGCTTTCTTT; CDR3aa: CASRTGGSQETEAFF
j_gene: TRBJ1-1; v_gene: TRBV6-5; d_gene: NA; abundance: once; CDR3nt: TGTGCCAGCAGTTATGGGATAGCGGGGTGGAACACTGAAGCTTTCTTT; CDR3aa: CASSYGIAGWNTEAFF
j_gene: TRBJ2-7; v_gene: TRBV30; d_gene: NA; abundance: NA; CDR3nt: TGTGCCTGGAGTAACATGGGGATGGGCGAGCAGTACTTC; CDR3aa: CAWSNMGMGEQYF
j_gene: TRBJ1-6; v_gene: TRBV19; d_gene: NA; abundance: NA; CDR3nt: TGTGCCAGTAGTATAGATCATACAACTCAAGGCCTCCACTTT; CDR3aa: CASSIDHTTQGLHF
j_gene: TRBJ2-7; v_gene: TRBV7-2; d_gene: NA; abundance: few; CDR3nt: TGTGCCAGCAGCTTATCCGACTACTCCTACGAGCAGTACTTC; CDR3aa: CASSLSDYSYEQYF
j_gene: TRBJ1-4; v_gene: TRBV12-5; d_gene: NA; abundance: NA; CDR3nt: TGTGCTAGTGGTTTACCCGATTACCCCACTAATGAAAAACTGTTTTTT; CDR3aa: CASGLPDYPTNEKLFF
j_gene: TRBJ2-5; v_gene: TRBV12-3/TRBV12-4; d_gene: NA; abundance: NA; CDR3nt: TGTGCCAGCATCCGGGAACAGACCCAGTACTTC; CDR3aa: CASIREQTQYF
j_gene: TRBJ2-2; v_gene: TRBV30; d_gene: NA; abundance: NA; CDR3nt: TGTGCCTGGAGTAGGGGGAACACCGGGGAGCTGTTTTTT; CDR3aa: CAWSRGNTGELFF
j_gene: TRBJ2-1; v_gene: TRBV10-3; d_gene: TRBD1; abundance: NA; CDR3nt: TGTGCCATCAATACGGGACAGGGAAACAATGAGCAGTTCTTC; CDR3aa: CAINTGQGNNEQFF
j_gene: TRBJ1-3; v_gene: TRBV4-3; d_gene: TRBD1; abundance: NA; CDR3nt: TGCGCCAGCAGCCAAGGGGGGGACAGAGGGCTTACCATATATTTT; CDR3aa: CASSQGGDRGLTIYF
j_gene: TRBJ1-2; v_gene: TRBV27; d_gene: TRBD1; abundance: NA; CDR3nt: TGTGCCAGCAGCACACGGACAGGGAATGGCTACACCTTC; CDR3aa: CASSTRTGNGYTF
j_gene: TRBJ1-1; v_gene: TRBV5-1; d_gene: NA; abundance: NA; CDR3nt: TGCGCCAGCACTGGGGGACAACTAAACACTGAAGCTTTCTTT; CDR3aa: CASTGGQLNTEAFF
j_gene: TRBJ2-1; v_gene: TRBV5-1; d_gene: TRBD2; abundance: NA; CDR3nt: TGCGCCAGCAGCTTGGGGACTAGCGGGAGGAATTGGGACAATGAGCAGTTCTTC; CDR3aa: CASSLGTSGRNWDNEQFF
j_gene: TRBJ1-5; v_gene: TRBV7-8; d_gene: NA; abundance: NA; CDR3nt: TGTGCCAGCAGCGACAGGCGACTCGATCAGCCCCAGCATTTT; CDR3aa: CASSDRRLDQPQHF
j_gene: TRBJ1-1; v_gene: TRBV27; d_gene: NA; abundance: NA; CDR3nt: TGTGCCAGCAGTTTAAGAGGGGCGAACACTGAAGCTTTCTTT; CDR3aa: CASSLRGANTEAFF
j_gene: TRBJ1-5; v_gene: TRBV19; d_gene: TRBD1; abundance: NA; CDR3nt: TGTGCCAGTAGGGTGGACAGGGTGTCTTTCCAGCCCCAGCATTTT; CDR3aa: CASRVDRVSFQPQHF
j_gene: TRBJ2-7; v_gene: TRBV5-1; d_gene: TRBD2; abundance: once; CDR3nt: TGCGCCAGCAGCCCCGGGGGGGCTCGGGACGAGCAGTACTTC; CDR3aa: CASSPGGARDEQYF
j_gene: TRBJ1-1; v_gene: TRBV5-4; d_gene: NA; abundance: NA; CDR3nt: TGTGCCAGCAGCTTGGCGGGGACCACTGAAGCTTTCTTT; CDR3aa: CASSLAGTTEAFF
j_gene: TRBJ1-1; v_gene: TRBV5-4; d_gene: NA; abundance: NA; CDR3nt: TGTGCCAGCAGCTCCACAGGACTGAACACTGAAGCTTTCTTT; CDR3aa: CASSSTGLNTEAFF
j_gene: TRBJ1-5; v_gene: TRBV7-2; d_gene: NA; abundance: NA; CDR3nt: TGTGCCAGCAGCTTAGGGGCCCATAGACCCCAGCATTTT; CDR3aa: CASSLGAHRPQHF
j_gene: TRBJ1-5; v_gene: TRBV6-5; d_gene: NA; abundance: NA; CDR3nt: TGTGCCAGCAGAGCGACCGGGACTAATCAGCCCCAGCATTTT; CDR3aa: CASRATGTNQPQHF
j_gene: TRBJ1-2; v_gene: TRBV6-1; d_gene: NA; abundance: once; CDR3nt: TGTGCCAGCAGTGAAAGGCTCGACTATGGCTACACCTTC; CDR3aa: CASSERLDYGYTF
j_gene: TRBJ2-1; v_gene: TRBV6-4; d_gene: NA; abundance: medium-sized; CDR3nt: TGTGCCAGCGGTGCTAGGGCAGGGGGGGAAAATGAGCAGTTCTTC; CDR3aa: CASGARAGGENEQFF
j_gene: TRBJ2-3; v_gene: TRBV6-4; d_gene: NA; abundance: NA; CDR3nt: TGTGCCAGCAGTGACGTAACCGATACGCAGTATTTT; CDR3aa: CASSDVTDTQYF
j_gene: TRBJ1-2; v_gene: TRBV6-1; d_gene: NA; abundance: NA; CDR3nt: TGTGCCAGCAGTGATATAGGGGATGGCTACACCTTC; CDR3aa: CASSDIGDGYTF
j_gene: TRBJ1-3; v_gene: TRBV27; d_gene: NA; abundance: NA; CDR3nt: TGTGCCAGCAGTTTCAGGGTCGGAAACACCATATATTTT; CDR3aa: CASSFRVGNTIYF
j_gene: TRBJ2-2; v_gene: TRBV6-1; d_gene: TRBD2; abundance: NA; CDR3nt: TGTGCCAGCAGTGAAAGAATAGCGGGAGAGGGGGCCGGGGAGCTGTTTTTT; CDR3aa: CASSERIAGEGAGELFF
j_gene: TRBJ2-1; v_gene: TRBV5-1; d_gene: NA; abundance: few; CDR3nt: TGCGCCAGCAGCTTAGGGGGGGCGGACTACAATGAGCAGTTCTTC; CDR3aa: CASSLGGADYNEQFF
j_gene: TRBJ2-1; v_gene: TRBV6-5; d_gene: NA; abundance: once; CDR3nt: TGTGCCAGCGGGGGCAATGAGCAGTTCTTC; CDR3aa: CASGGNEQFF